This T cell receptor beta chain is from a study of cytomegalovirus exposure and HLA in healthy donors. There are 16 residues in the CDR3. Germline CDR1 LNHDA, CDR2 SQIVND (reference sequence). Trimming shortened V by 3 bases and J by 1 base, and 12 bases separated the two germline ends. 60 Vbeta and 13 Jbeta primers were used in PCR. Clones were sequenced by immunoSEQ multiplex PCR, and TCRdb holds only the in-frame ones, with some missing. Of some 190,000 clones in the sample, approximately 86% were seen once. J is TRBJ2-2 and V is TRBV19; D gene unclear. The TCR sequence derives from a woman aged 18-30 years in good health and CMV-seronegative. Sequences were obtained from PBMCs. The CDR3 nucleotides read TGTGCCAGTAGTATGGTTCACACATTGAACACCGGGGAGCTGTTTTTT. Protein: CASSMVHTLNTGELFF.